This T cell receptor (beta chain) was obtained from a study of blood T cell repertoires in COVID-19 (dated by TCRdb to about 2020). Looking at the study overall: Samples covering the acute and convalescent phases of COVID-19 were provided by collaborators in the United States, Italy and Spain. The prospective study material was composed of cDNA or gDNA derived from T cells, B-cell-depleted T cells, or PBMCs. Deeply sampled blood TCRbeta repertoires from subjects exposed to, actively infected with, or recovered from COVID-19 were included in the dataset. A freely available public database, intended as a resource for researchers studying the immune response to SARS-CoV-2, is where the repertoires were released. The samples were drawn from the first 160 participants of the ongoing ImmuneRACE study and from about 1,200 subjects provided by 6 global collaborators. Sample metadata almost always included a de-identified subject ID, COVID-19 status, age in years and sex. HLA class I and class II types, where available, came from metadata supplied by the sample provider rather than from assay-based typing.

Broader findings and caveats from the paper: The quantity of clinical and demographic metadata differed by source and by participant and was supplied without curation.

Collaborating institutions collected whole blood in K2EDTA tubes following their own protocols. For TCRbeta analysis, collaborators shipped samples in one of three forms: frozen whole blood, isolated PBMCs, or DNA extracted from either of those sample types. Worth noting for this clone: What this receptor recognizes is not known. Per-base quality was not reported, and no clone a single base away is much larger than it.

The CDR3 goes from the cysteine to the phenylalanine over 19 residues. Just the 57-base CDR3 DNA is kept, in frame starting at base 1. CDR1 and CDR2 were assigned from the germline V gene (reference sequence) as LGHDT and YNNKEL. V lost 4 bases and J lost 0 bases, and the count of bases not matched to a germline gene is 6. TCRbeta CDR3 regions were amplified from genomic DNA using the immunoSEQ Assay, a bias-controlled multiplex PCR. The study's own analysis went as follows. Within the assay, amplification of reference gene primers was used to estimate how many nucleated cells each sample contained. To quantify the absolute abundance of each unique TCRbeta CDR3 rearrangement, sequence reads were collapsed and filtered. Productive Simpson clonality was computed per sample as the square root of Simpson's diversity index over productive rearrangements. TCRdb retrieved this table from immuneACCESS and kept in-frame rearrangements only. Not all clones are present; in checked studies, unresolved V genes account for under half, and no reason is known for the remainder. D and trimming come from the DNA, and the V and J calls and clone size come from that table. The sample contains 200,000 to 300,000 clones, less than 90% of them found a single time. The ten biggest clones cover roughly 1.9% of the sample.

The V and J segments used are TRBV3-1 (or the pseudogene TRBV3-2) and TRBJ2-2, with 15 junctional bases fitting TRBD2. The clonotype was recovered from a young man with active or convalescent COVID-19. The sequenced sample was peripheral blood. The sequence in DNA is TGTGCCAGCAGCCTCGAGGGACTAGCGGGGGGCCCGAACACCGGGGAGCTGTTTTTT. Its product reads: CASSLEGLAGGPNTGELFF.